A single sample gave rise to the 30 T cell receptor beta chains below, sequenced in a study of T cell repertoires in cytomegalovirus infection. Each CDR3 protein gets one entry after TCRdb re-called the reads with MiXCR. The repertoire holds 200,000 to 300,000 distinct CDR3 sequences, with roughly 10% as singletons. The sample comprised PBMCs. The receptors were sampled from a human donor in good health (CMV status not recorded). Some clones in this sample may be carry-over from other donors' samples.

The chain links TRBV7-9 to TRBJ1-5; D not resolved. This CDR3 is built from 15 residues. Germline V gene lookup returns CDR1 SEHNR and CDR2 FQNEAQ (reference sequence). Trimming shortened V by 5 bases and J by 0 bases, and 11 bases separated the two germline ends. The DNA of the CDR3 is TGTGCCAGCAGCGCAGACGGGATTAGCAATCAGCCCCAGCATTTT. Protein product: CASSADGISNQPQHF. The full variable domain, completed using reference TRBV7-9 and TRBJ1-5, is DTGVSQNPRHKITKRGQNVTFRCDPISEHNRLYWYRQTLGQGPEFLTYFQNEAQLEKSRLLSDRFSAERPKGSFSTLEIQRTEQGDSAMYLCASSADGISNQPQHFGDGTRLSIL.

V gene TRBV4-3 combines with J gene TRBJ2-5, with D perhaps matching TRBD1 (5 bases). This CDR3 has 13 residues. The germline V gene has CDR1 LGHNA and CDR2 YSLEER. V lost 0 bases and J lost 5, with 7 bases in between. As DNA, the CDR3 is TGCGCCAGCAGCCAAGATGCAGGGGAGACCCAGTACTTC. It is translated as CASSQDAGETQYF.

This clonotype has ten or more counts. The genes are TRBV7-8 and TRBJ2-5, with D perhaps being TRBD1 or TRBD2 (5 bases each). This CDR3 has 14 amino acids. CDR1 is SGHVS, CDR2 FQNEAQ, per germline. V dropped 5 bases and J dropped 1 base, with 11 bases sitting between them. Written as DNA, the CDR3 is TGTGCCAGCAGCCCTACGGGGACCCAAGAGACCCAGTACTTC. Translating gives CASSPTGTQETQYF.

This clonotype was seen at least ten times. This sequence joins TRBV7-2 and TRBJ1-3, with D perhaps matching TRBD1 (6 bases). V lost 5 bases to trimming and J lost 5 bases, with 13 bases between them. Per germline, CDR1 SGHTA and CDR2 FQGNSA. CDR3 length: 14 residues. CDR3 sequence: CASSLQGSRNTIYF. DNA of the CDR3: TGTGCCAGCAGCCTACAGGGATCGAGAAACACCATATATTTT.

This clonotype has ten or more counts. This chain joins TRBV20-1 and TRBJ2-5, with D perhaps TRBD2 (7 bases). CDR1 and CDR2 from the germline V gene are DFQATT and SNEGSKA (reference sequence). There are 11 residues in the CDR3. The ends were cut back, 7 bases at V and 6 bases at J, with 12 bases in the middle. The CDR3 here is CSVVGGQTQYF. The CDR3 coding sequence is TGCAGTGTTGTGGGGGGGCAGACCCAGTACTTC.

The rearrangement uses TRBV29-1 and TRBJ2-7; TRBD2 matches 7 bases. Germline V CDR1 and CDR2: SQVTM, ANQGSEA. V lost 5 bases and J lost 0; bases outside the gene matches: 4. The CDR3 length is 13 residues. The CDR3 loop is CSVWEGNSYEQYF. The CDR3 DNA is TGCAGCGTTTGGGAGGGGAACTCCTACGAGCAGTACTTC.

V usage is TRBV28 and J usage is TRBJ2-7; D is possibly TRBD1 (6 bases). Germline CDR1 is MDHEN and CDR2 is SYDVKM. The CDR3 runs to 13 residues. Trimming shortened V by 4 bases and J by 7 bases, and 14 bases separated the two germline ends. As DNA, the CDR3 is TGTGCCAGCAGTTGGAGTGGGGGCCGGGAGCAGTACTTC. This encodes CASSWSGGREQYF.

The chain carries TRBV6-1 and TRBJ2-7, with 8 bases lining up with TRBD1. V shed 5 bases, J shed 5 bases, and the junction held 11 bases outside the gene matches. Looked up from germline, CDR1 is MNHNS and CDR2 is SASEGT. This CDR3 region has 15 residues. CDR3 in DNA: TGTGCCAGCAGTTACAACAGGGGGATTATCAACGAGCAGTACTTC. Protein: CASSYNRGIINEQYF.

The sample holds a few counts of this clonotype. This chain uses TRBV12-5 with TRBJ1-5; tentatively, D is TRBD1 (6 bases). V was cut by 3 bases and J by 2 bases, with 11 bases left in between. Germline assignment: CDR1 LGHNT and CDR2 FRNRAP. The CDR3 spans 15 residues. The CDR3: CASGLGGGGNQPQHF. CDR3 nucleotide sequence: TGTGCTAGTGGTTTAGGAGGGGGAGGCAATCAGCCCCAGCATTTT.

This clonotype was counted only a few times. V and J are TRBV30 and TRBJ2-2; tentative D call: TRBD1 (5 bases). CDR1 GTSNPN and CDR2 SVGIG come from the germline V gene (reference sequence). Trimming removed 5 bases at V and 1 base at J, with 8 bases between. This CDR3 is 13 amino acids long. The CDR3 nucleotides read TGTGCCTGGCGAGGACAGAACACCGGGGAGCTGTTTTTT. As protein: CAWRGQNTGELFF.

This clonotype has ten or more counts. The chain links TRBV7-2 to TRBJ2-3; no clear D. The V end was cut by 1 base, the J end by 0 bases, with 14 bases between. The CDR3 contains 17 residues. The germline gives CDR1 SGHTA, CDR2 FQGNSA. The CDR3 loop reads CASSLEGRAGSTDTQYF. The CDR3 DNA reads TGTGCCAGCAGCTTAGAAGGTCGGGCCGGCAGCACAGATACGCAGTATTTT.

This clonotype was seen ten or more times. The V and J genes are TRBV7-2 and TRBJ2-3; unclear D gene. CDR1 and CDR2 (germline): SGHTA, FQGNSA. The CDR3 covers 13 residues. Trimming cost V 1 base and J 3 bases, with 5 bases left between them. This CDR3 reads CASSLDWTDTQYF. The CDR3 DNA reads TGTGCCAGCAGCTTAGACTGGACAGATACGCAGTATTTT.

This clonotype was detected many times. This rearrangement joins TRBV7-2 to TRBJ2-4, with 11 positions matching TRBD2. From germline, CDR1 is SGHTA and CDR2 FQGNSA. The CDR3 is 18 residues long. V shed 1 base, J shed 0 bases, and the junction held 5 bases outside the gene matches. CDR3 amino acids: CASSLGLAGRSAKNIQYF. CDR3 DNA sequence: TGTGCCAGCAGCTTAGGACTAGCGGGAAGATCAGCCAAAAACATTCAGTACTTC.

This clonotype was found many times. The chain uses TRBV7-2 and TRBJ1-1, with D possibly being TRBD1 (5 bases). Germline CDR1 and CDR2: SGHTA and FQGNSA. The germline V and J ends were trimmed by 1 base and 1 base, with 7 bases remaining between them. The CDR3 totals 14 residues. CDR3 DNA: TGTGCCAGCAGCTTAGGACAGCCGAACACTGAAGCTTTCTTT. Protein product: CASSLGQPNTEAFF.

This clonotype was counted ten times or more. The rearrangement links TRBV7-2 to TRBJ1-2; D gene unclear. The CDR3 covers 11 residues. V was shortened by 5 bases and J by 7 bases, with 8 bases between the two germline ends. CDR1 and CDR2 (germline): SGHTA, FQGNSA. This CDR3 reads CASSLNGGYTF. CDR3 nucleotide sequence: TGTGCCAGCAGCCTAAACGGTGGCTACACCTTC.

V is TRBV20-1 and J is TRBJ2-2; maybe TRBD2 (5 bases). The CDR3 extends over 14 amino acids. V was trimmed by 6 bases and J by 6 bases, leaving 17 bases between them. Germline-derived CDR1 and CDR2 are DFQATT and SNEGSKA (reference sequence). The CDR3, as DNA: TGCAGTGCCCGGCGCTGGGCTAGCTCCGGGGAGCTGTTTTTT. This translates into CSARRWASSGELFF.

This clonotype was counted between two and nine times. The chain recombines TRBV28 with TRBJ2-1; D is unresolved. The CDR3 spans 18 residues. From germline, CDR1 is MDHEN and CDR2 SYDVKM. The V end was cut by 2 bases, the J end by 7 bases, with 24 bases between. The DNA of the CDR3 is TGTGCCAGCAGTTTAAGTAGGGCCTGGGCGGTAGGACCAAATGAGCAGTTCTTC. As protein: CASSLSRAWAVGPNEQFF.

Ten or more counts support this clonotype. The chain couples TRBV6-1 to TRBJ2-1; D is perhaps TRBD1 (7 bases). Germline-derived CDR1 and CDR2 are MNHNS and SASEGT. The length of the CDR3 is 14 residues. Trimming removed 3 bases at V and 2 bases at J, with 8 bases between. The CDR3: CASSDRGAYNEQFF. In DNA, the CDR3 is TGTGCCAGCAGTGACAGGGGGGCCTACAATGAGCAGTTCTTC.

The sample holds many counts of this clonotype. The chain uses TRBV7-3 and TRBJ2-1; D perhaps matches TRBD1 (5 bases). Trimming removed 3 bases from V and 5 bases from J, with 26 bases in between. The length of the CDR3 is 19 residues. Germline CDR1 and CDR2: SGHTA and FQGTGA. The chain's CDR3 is CASSLFGRGWPKGDNEQFF. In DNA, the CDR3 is TGTGCCAGCAGCTTGTTTGGCCGTGGGTGGCCCAAAGGGGACAATGAGCAGTTCTTC.

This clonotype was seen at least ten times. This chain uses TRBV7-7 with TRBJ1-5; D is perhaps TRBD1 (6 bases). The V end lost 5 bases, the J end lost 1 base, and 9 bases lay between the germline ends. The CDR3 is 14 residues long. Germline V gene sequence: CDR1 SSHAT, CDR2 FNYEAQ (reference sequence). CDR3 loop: CASSRQDSNQPQHF. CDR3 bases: TGTGCCAGCAGCCGACAGGACAGCAATCAGCCCCAGCATTTT.

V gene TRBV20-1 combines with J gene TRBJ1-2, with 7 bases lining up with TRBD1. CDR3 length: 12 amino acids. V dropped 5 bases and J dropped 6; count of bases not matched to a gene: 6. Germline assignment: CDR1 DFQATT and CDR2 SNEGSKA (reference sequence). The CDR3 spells CSAEDRDHGYTF. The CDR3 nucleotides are TGCAGTGCTGAAGACAGGGATCATGGCTACACCTTC.

CDR3 DNA sequence: TGTGCCAGCAGTCCTTCCGGGACCTCAAGTTCACCCCTCCACTTT. It yields the protein CASSPSGTSSSPLHF. V and J are TRBV6-2 or TRBV6-3 and TRBJ1-6; D perhaps matches TRBD1 (5 bases). Trimming took 5 bases from V and 9 from J, leaving 17 bases between them. CDR3 size: 15 residues. Germline CDR1 reads MNHEY; CDR2 reads SVGEGT.

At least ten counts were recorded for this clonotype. CDR3 DNA: TGTGCCAGCAGCTTAGGACAGAGTAACACTGAAGCTTTCTTT. Translation: CASSLGQSNTEAFF. The chain links TRBV7-9 to TRBJ1-1, with D possibly matching TRBD1 (5 bases). Trimming removed 1 base at V and 2 bases at J, with 8 bases between. The CDR3 contains 14 residues. The germline gives CDR1 SEHNR, CDR2 FQNEAQ (reference sequence).

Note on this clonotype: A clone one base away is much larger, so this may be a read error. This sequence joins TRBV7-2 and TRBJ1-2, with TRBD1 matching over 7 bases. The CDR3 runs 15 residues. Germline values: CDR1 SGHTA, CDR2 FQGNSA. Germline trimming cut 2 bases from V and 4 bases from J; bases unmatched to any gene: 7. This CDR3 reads CASSLIGGVSYGYTF. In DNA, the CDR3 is TGTGCCAGCAGCTTAATAGGGGGCGTGAGCTATGGCTACACCTTC.

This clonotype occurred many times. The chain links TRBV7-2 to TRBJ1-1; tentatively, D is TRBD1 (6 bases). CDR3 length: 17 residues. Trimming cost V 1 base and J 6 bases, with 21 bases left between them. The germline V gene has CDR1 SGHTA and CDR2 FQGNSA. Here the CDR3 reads CASSLGRGRVGRAEAFF. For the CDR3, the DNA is TGTGCCAGCAGCTTAGGGAGGGGGAGGGTCGGGCGGGCTGAAGCTTTCTTT.

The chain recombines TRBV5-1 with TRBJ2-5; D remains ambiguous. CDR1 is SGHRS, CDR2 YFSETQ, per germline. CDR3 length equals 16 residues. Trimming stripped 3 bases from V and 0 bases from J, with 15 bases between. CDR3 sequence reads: CASSSFGSSYQETQYF. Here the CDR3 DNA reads TGCGCCAGCAGCTCTTTCGGGTCTTCGTACCAAGAGACCCAGTACTTC.

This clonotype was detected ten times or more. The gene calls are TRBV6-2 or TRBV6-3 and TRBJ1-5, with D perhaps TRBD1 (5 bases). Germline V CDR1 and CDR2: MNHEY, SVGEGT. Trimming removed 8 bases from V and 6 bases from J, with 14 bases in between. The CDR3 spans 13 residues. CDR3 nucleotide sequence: TGTGCCAGCGAAGGGGACGCGAGTCAGCCCCAGCATTTT. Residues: CASEGDASQPQHF.

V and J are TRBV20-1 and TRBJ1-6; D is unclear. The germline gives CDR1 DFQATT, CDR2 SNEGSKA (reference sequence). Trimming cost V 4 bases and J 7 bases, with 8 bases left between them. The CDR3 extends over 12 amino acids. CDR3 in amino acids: CSATEGNSPLHF. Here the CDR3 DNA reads TGCAGTGCTACGGAAGGCAATTCACCCCTCCACTTT.

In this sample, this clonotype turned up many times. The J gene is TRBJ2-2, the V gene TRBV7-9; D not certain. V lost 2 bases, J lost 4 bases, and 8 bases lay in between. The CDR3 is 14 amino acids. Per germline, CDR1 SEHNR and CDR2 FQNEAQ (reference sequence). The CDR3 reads CASSLYQVTGELFF. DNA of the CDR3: TGTGCCAGCAGCTTATACCAGGTCACCGGGGAGCTGTTTTTT.

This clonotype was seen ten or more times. The CDR3, as DNA: TGTGCCAGCAGTTCAGTGGGGGACAGGGATCAGCCCCAGCATTTT. Its protein is CASSSVGDRDQPQHF. V is TRBV28 and J is TRBJ1-5, with 9 bases aligning to TRBD1. Losses at the gene ends were 4 bases for V and 5 bases for J; bases not matched to a gene: 6. CDR1 MDHEN and CDR2 SYDVKM come from the germline V gene. The CDR3 has 15 amino acids. The whole variable domain, remainder taken from reference TRBV28 and TRBJ1-5, is DVKVTQSSRYLVKRTGEKVFLECVQDMDHENMFWYRQDPGLGLRLIYFSYDVKMKEKGDIPEGYSVSREKKERFSLILESASTNQTSMYLCASSSVGDRDQPQHFGDGTRLSIL.